The clone carrying this TCR beta chain was seen a few times. Its antigen is not identified. The data were taken from a study of CD8 T cells in ankylosing spondylitis. One entry per CDR3 protein, called by TCRdb with MiXCR from the 5' RACE reads. The sample lists some 400,000 distinct CDR3 sequences; about a fifth were seen once. CDR1 LGHNA and CDR2 YSLEER come from the germline V gene. This CDR3 spans 12 amino acids. V lost 1 base, J lost 5 bases, and 6 bases lay in between. Study-level findings and limits: Ankylosing spondylitis blood appeared to be characterized by a TCR beta motif of 8 or 9 highly homologous variants.

This sequence was found in a male donor with ankylosing spondylitis. The chain combines TRBV4-3 with TRBJ2-7; D is ambiguous. The sequencing input was blood, either unsorted or a sorted T cell fraction (not recorded which). Written as DNA, the CDR3 is TGCGCCAGCAGCCAAGTGACCGACGAGCAGTACTTC. It translates to CASSQVTDEQYF.